This TCR beta chain is drawn from a study of blood T cell repertoires in COVID-19. Background on the study: The United States, Italy and Spain provided the acute and convalescent COVID-19 samples. T cells, B-cell-depleted T cells, or PBMCs provided the cDNA or gDNA that served as material.

After removal of 4 bases from V and 3 bases from J, the junction contained 4 bases not matched to a gene. Germline CDR1 SQVTM, CDR2 ANQGSEA. The CDR3 loop spans 16 amino acids. In the original analysis: Reference gene primer amplification yielded estimated nucleated cell counts. Sequencing used immunoSEQ multiplex PCR; TCRdb keeps in-frame clones, though not all of them. V and J calls plus clone size are reproduced from that table; the DNA served to infer D and trimming. The sample contains over 150,000 clones, approximately 87% of which appear only once. Material: peripheral blood. The V and J genes are TRBV29-1 and TRBJ2-1; 15 bases line up with TRBD2. This receptor was obtained from a man between 65 and 79 years old with active or convalescent COVID-19. For the CDR3, the DNA is TGCAGCGTTGGGGGACTAGCGGGGGGCCTCTACAATGAGCAGTTCTTC. This sequence encodes CSVGGLAGGLYNEQFF.